A single sample is the source of the 30 T cell receptor beta chains below, sequenced in a study of identical twins (dated by TCRdb to 2016 to 2017). Library creation used 5' RACE. TCRdb lists the instrument as Illumina HiSeq 2000. TCRdb ran its own pipeline on the public reads, namely fastp trimming at Q25 and MiXCR clone calling, and kept in-frame beta chains. Each entry is one CDR3 protein sequence, shown with its most common DNA and genes. The table for this sample lists around 680,000 distinct CDR3 sequences; more than 6.5% of them were counted only once. The ten largest clones represent 0.75% to 1% of the sample. Another study also made use of these data, one on yellow fever vaccine responses in identical twins.

Sequenced: PBMCs. Every receptor here comes from a woman aged 18-30 years in good health.

This clonotype was seen repeatedly, ten times or more. This chain links TRBV14 with TRBJ2-3, with D unresolved. The V end was cut by 0 bases, the J end by 1 base, with 8 bases between. The CDR3 is 15 amino acids. Germline CDR1 is SGHDN and CDR2 is FVKESK. The CDR3 loop reads CASSQDHRGTDTQYF. The CDR3 DNA follows: TGTGCCAGCAGCCAAGATCATCGGGGCACAGATACGCAGTATTTT.

This clonotype occurred a few times. This chain's CDR3 is CASRGWSTDTQYF. DNA for the CDR3: TGTGCCAGCAGGGGATGGAGCACAGATACGCAGTATTTT. The V gene is TRBV11-2, the J gene TRBJ2-3, with no clear D. V was shortened by 6 bases and J by 0 bases, with 7 bases between the two germline ends. The germline CDR1 and CDR2 sequences are SGHAT and FQNNGV. The CDR3 consists of 13 residues. The full variable domain, in which reference TRBV11-2 and TRBJ2-3 provide the parts outside the CDR3, is EAGVAQSPRYKIIEKRQSVAFWCNPISGHATLYWYQQILGQGPKLLIQFQNNGVVDDSQLPKDRFSAERLKGVDSTLKIQPAKLEDSAVYLCASRGWSTDTQYFGPGTRLTVL.

The chain joins TRBV5-1 to TRBJ1-2; D might be TRBD1 (6 bases). Trimming stripped 5 bases from V and 8 bases from J, with 10 bases between. Germline V CDR1 and CDR2: SGHRS, YFSETQ. CDR3 size: 11 residues. The CDR3 region has the DNA TGCGCCAGCAGTACAGGGATCGGCTACACCTTC. This translates into CASSTGIGYTF.

This clonotype has just a few counts. The chain joins TRBV7-2 to TRBJ2-1; 9 bases align to TRBD2. The CDR3 runs to 15 residues. Germline CDR1 SGHTA, CDR2 FQGNSA. The junction had 9 bases not matched to a gene; V was cut back by 5 bases and J by 7 bases. CDR3 DNA: TGTGCCAGCAGCCGGAACGCGGGAGGGTTAAATGAGCAGTTCTTC. Amino acid sequence: CASSRNAGGLNEQFF.

This clonotype has only a few counts. The genes are TRBV15 and TRBJ2-7; D is perhaps TRBD1 (7 bases). Per germline, CDR1 LNHNV and CDR2 YYDKDF (reference sequence). There are 12 residues in the CDR3. Deletions cut 6 bases from V and 5 bases from J, with 11 bases between. CDR3 protein: CATSQGGNEQYF. CDR3 in DNA: TGTGCCACCAGTCAGGGGGGCAACGAGCAGTACTTC.

V and J are TRBV28 and TRBJ2-5; 12 bases are a match to TRBD1. The CDR3 consists of 16 residues. Germline loops: CDR1 MDHEN, CDR2 SYDVKM. V was pared by 8 bases and J by 7 bases, with 14 bases of the junction left unmatched. DNA of the CDR3: TGTGCCAGCCGAAAGACCGGGACAGGGGGCGAGGGGACCCAGTACTTC. It codes for CASRKTGTGGEGTQYF.

This clonotype occurred a few times. The V and J genes are TRBV28 and TRBJ2-7; D is ambiguous. Per germline, CDR1 MDHEN and CDR2 SYDVKM. The V and J ends lost 6 bases and 5 bases respectively, with 11 bases between them. The CDR3 runs to 12 residues. The CDR3 sequence: CASSTTWDEQYF. The CDR3, as DNA: TGTGCCAGCAGCACCACGTGGGACGAGCAGTACTTC.

This rearrangement joins TRBV6-2 or TRBV6-3 to TRBJ2-1, with 7 positions matching TRBD2. Germline CDR1 reads MNHEY; CDR2 reads SVGEGT. V shed 4 bases and J 1 base; nucleotides not matched to a gene: 10. CDR3 length: 17 residues. The CDR3 sequence: CASSSSGLRKSYNEQFF. DNA of the CDR3: TGTGCCAGCAGTTCTAGCGGACTTCGTAAATCCTACAATGAGCAGTTCTTC.

The V gene is TRBV12-3 or TRBV12-4, the J gene TRBJ2-2; perhaps D is TRBD1 or TRBD2 (6 bases each). Trimming took off 8 bases at V and 5 bases at J, with 15 bases between the two ends. CDR3 length: 14 amino acids. The CDR3 protein is CASQGSGRTGELFF. In DNA, the CDR3 is TGTGCCAGCCAGGGGTCGGGGAGGACCGGGGAGCTGTTTTTT.

The J gene is TRBJ2-5, the V gene TRBV5-5; D may be TRBD1 or TRBD2 (7 bases each). V gave up 6 bases and J gave up 2 bases, with 14 bases separating them. The germline CDR1 and CDR2 sequences are SGHKS and YYEKEE (reference sequence). The CDR3 contains 14 residues. Written as DNA, the CDR3 is TGTGCCAGCAATTGGGAGGGGGCTCAAGAGACCCAGTACTTC. Its protein product is CASNWEGAQETQYF.

V and J are TRBV29-1 and TRBJ2-7, with D hard to call. The V gene lost 0 bases and the J gene lost 2 bases, with 14 bases spanning the gap. Germline CDR1 SQVTM, CDR2 ANQGSEA. The CDR3 length is 15 residues. The CDR3 protein is CSVEDPRVGAYEQYF. In DNA form, the CDR3 reads TGCAGCGTTGAAGATCCCCGAGTCGGAGCCTACGAGCAGTACTTC.

This clonotype turned up a few times. The chain combines TRBV27 with TRBJ2-7; perhaps TRBD1 as D (5 bases). The V gene lost 3 bases and the J gene lost 5 bases, with 11 bases spanning the gap. The CDR3 covers 13 residues. Germline V gene sequence: CDR1 MNHEY, CDR2 SMNVEV (reference sequence). The CDR3 DNA sequence: TGTGCCAGCAGTTTCCGACAGTATAACGAGCAGTACTTC. Protein: CASSFRQYNEQYF.

This clonotype occurred a few times. The gene calls are TRBV5-6 and TRBJ2-7; tentatively, D is TRBD2 (6 bases). V shed 2 bases and J shed 5 bases, with 14 bases lying between them. Germline CDR1 and CDR2: SGHDT and YYEEEE. The CDR3 spans 14 residues. CDR3 DNA sequence: TGTGCCAGCAGCTTCTTGGAGGGCCGAGACGAGCAGTACTTC. As protein: CASSFLEGRDEQYF.

This clonotype was found a few times. This chain uses TRBV11-2 with TRBJ2-7, with D maybe TRBD2 (6 bases). Trimming left V 5 bases short and J 2 bases short, with 22 bases between. Germline V gives CDR1 SGHAT, CDR2 FQNNGV. CDR3 length: 17 residues. The CDR3 region has the DNA TGTGCCAGCAGCGTCTACGGGGCTAGCGCATCCCCCTACGAGCAGTACTTC. This gives the protein CASSVYGASASPYEQYF.

This clonotype was picked up a small number of times. CDR3 in DNA: TGTGCCAGCAGTCCCGGTGGACTGTTCCTCGAGCAGTACTTC. This sequence encodes CASSPGGLFLEQYF. The chain is built from TRBV28 and TRBJ2-7; perhaps TRBD2 as D (5 bases). V dropped 5 bases and J dropped 6 bases, with 17 bases sitting between them. The germline CDR1 and CDR2 sequences are MDHEN and SYDVKM. CDR3 size: 14 residues.

This clonotype was found a few times. J is TRBJ2-5 and V is TRBV29-1; the D is unclear. The CDR3 is 13 residues long. Germline V gene data show CDR1 as SQVTM and CDR2 as ANQGSEA. Trimming removed 5 bases at V and 4 bases at J, with 14 bases between. The CDR3 sequence: CSVLGLGGETQYF. CDR3 nucleotide sequence: TGCAGCGTTCTAGGGCTAGGTGGAGAGACCCAGTACTTC.

V is TRBV20-1 and J is TRBJ2-7; a possible D gene is TRBD2 (5 bases). Per germline, CDR1 DFQATT and CDR2 SNEGSKA (reference sequence). V dropped 5 bases and J dropped 4 bases, with 18 bases sitting between them. This CDR3 comprises 14 residues. Here the CDR3 reads CSAYDRELIYEQYF. The CDR3 DNA reads as TGCAGTGCTTATGATCGGGAACTCATTTACGAGCAGTACTTC.

The genes are TRBV6-6 and TRBJ2-7; 12 bases are a match to TRBD2. The CDR3 is 16 residues long. The germline gives CDR1 MNHNY, CDR2 SVGAGI (reference sequence). J lost 5 bases, V lost 6 bases, and 11 bases had no gene match. In nucleotides, the CDR3 is TGTGCCAGCAGGGAAACTCTAGCGGGAGGGCCCCACGAGCAGTACTTC. This encodes CASRETLAGGPHEQYF.

The J gene is TRBJ2-1, the V gene TRBV9; 11 bases agree with TRBD2. The junction had 17 bases not matched to a gene; V was cut back by 0 bases and J by 9 bases. Germline CDR1 SGDLS, CDR2 YYNGEE. This CDR3 region has 19 residues. The CDR3 region is CASSVGTSGGALGRGEQFF. In nucleotides, the CDR3 is TGTGCCAGCAGCGTAGGAACTAGCGGGGGTGCCCTGGGTCGGGGTGAGCAGTTCTTC.

This clonotype was detected many times. The genes are TRBV7-9 and TRBJ2-2; D remains ambiguous. The CDR3 sequence is 13 residues long. Germline CDR1 and CDR2: SEHNR and FQNEAQ (reference sequence). V shed 7 bases and J shed 1 base, with 7 bases lying between them. The CDR3 DNA reads as TGTGCCAGCAAAGCGCAGAACACCGGGGAGCTGTTTTTT. Translation gives CASKAQNTGELFF.

This clonotype was seen a few times. The rearrangement uses TRBV7-2 and TRBJ2-3, with D perhaps assigned TRBD1 or TRBD2 (5 bases each). The CDR3 is made up of 16 amino acids. V lost 2 bases, J lost 6 bases, and 18 bases lay in between. In germline, CDR1 is SGHTA, CDR2 FQGNSA. The CDR3 loop reads CASSLSVGEGTDTQYF. The CDR3 DNA follows: TGTGCCAGCAGCTTATCCGTGGGGGAAGGAACGGATACGCAGTATTTT.

This clonotype has only a few counts. This chain joins TRBV5-1 and TRBJ2-3; 8 nucleotides line up with TRBD1. In germline, CDR1 is SGHRS, CDR2 YFSETQ. Germline trimming cut 3 bases from V and 5 bases from J; bases unmatched to any gene: 5. CDR3 length: 14 residues. The CDR3: CASSSTGAGDTQYF. The CDR3 DNA is TGCGCCAGCAGCTCGACAGGGGCAGGAGATACGCAGTATTTT.

This clonotype was picked up many times. V and J are TRBV20-1 and TRBJ2-7; 7 positions match TRBD2. The CDR3 contains 15 residues. Looked up from germline, CDR1 is DFQATT and CDR2 is SNEGSKA (reference sequence). The junction had 10 bases not matched to a gene; V was cut back by 3 bases and J by 2 bases. In DNA form, the CDR3 reads TGCAGTGCTAGTTTTGCGGGAGCATCCCCCTACGAGCAGTACTTC. Its protein is CSASFAGASPYEQYF.

The chain is built from TRBV11-2 and TRBJ2-1; 7 positions agree with TRBD2. J lost 11 bases, V lost 3 bases, and 10 bases had no gene match. From germline, CDR1 is SGHAT and CDR2 FQNNGV. The CDR3 length is 14 residues. CDR3 nucleotides: TGTGCCAGCAGCTTGGAGTCTAGCGGCCAGAAGCAGTTCTTC. The encoded protein is CASSLESSGQKQFF.

V usage is TRBV5-1 and J usage is TRBJ2-2; 7 bases are shared with TRBD1. CDR3 length equals 16 residues. V gave up 6 bases and J gave up 7 bases; unmatched junction bases: 15. Germline V gene sequence: CDR1 SGHRS, CDR2 YFSETQ. Here the CDR3 DNA reads TGCGCCAGCAAAAAGGAACAGGGGTTAAGTGGCGGGGAGCTGTTTTTT. Protein: CASKKEQGLSGGELFF.

Only a few counts were recorded for this clonotype. V and J are TRBV11-2 and TRBJ2-1, with a weak D call TRBD2 (7 bases). Per germline, CDR1 SGHAT and CDR2 FQNNGV. CDR3 length: 17 residues. Trimming removed 6 bases from V and 7 bases from J, with 25 bases in between. CDR3 in amino acids: CASRNTFGLGQGNEQFF. As DNA, the CDR3 is TGTGCCAGCAGAAATACCTTCGGACTAGGGCAGGGGAATGAGCAGTTCTTC.

This chain connects TRBV7-9 to TRBJ1-4, with D possibly being TRBD1 (5 bases). Germline V lookup: CDR1 SEHNR, CDR2 FQNEAQ (reference sequence). V lost 5 bases, J lost 0 bases, and 16 bases lay in between. The CDR3 is 17 residues long. In DNA form, the CDR3 reads TGTGCCAGCAGCCACCAGGGCAGACAGACAACTAATGAAAAACTGTTTTTT. This translates into CASSHQGRQTTNEKLFF. The variable domain in full, completed from reference TRBV7-9 and TRBJ1-4, reads DTGVSQNPRHKITKRGQNVTFRCDPISEHNRLYWYRQTLGQGPEFLTYFQNEAQLEKSRLLSDRFSAERPKGSFSTLEIQRTEQGDSAMYLCASSHQGRQTTNEKLFFGSGTQLSVL.

This clonotype has a handful of counts. The CDR3 loop is CASSQRRADNEQFF. The DNA for the CDR3 is TGCGCCAGCAGCCAACGGCGGGCGGATAATGAGCAGTTCTTC. The J gene is TRBJ2-1, the V gene TRBV4-3; D is perhaps TRBD2 (5 bases). The germline CDR1 and CDR2 sequences are LGHNA and YSLEER. V lost 2 bases and J 7 bases, leaving 12 bases between the germline ends. The CDR3 is made up of 14 amino acids.

The V call is TRBV6-1, the J call TRBJ2-5, with 13 bases aligning to TRBD2. V shed 6 bases and J 4 bases; nucleotides not matched to a gene: 2. The CDR3 runs to 14 residues. Germline values: CDR1 MNHNS, CDR2 SASEGT. The CDR3 is CASSGTSGAETQYF. The CDR3 nucleotides are TGTGCCAGCAGCGGGACTAGCGGGGCAGAGACCCAGTACTTC.

This clonotype has ten or more counts. This rearrangement joins TRBV5-1 to TRBJ2-3, with 8 bases aligning to TRBD2. Trimming at V came to 4 bases and at J to 5 bases, leaving 6 bases not matched to a gene. The germline V gene has CDR1 SGHRS and CDR2 YFSETQ. This CDR3 has 14 amino acids. The CDR3 spells CASSGGGSGDTQYF. The CDR3 DNA reads as TGCGCCAGCAGCGGCGGGGGGTCAGGAGATACGCAGTATTTT.